The clone carrying this T cell receptor beta chain appeared a few times. The data are from a study of Ad26.COV2.S vaccination and SARS-CoV-2 variants. Overall study: Trial arm assignment for the donor was COV1001 Ad26.COV2.S.

V lost 5 bases, J lost 0 bases, and 11 bases stayed unmatched. The CDR3 has 17 amino acids. CDR1 and CDR2 (germline): SEHNR, FQNEAQ (reference sequence). The assay was immunoSEQ multiplex PCR, and TCRdb's table has in-frame clones only and misses some. The sample records roughly 380,000 clones, around 86% being singletons. Noted treatment: around 19 received Ad26.COV2.S at low or high dose, single or two shots; 5 received placebo; per-sample allocation not given. It was on day 63 after the first vaccine or placebo injection that samples were taken. The clonotype comes from a person between 18 and 65 years old who received the Ad26.COV2.S COVID-19 vaccine or a placebo. The genes are TRBV7-9 and TRBJ1-2; 8 positions match TRBD1. This specimen was peripheral blood, taken in a trial of Ad26.COV2.S vaccine versus placebo. Here the CDR3 reads CASSPDQGAVPNYGYTF. CDR3 bases: TGTGCCAGCAGCCCAGATCAGGGGGCAGTGCCTAACTATGGCTACACCTTC.